This T cell receptor beta chain appears in the sequencing data of a study of blood T cell repertoires in COVID-19. Germline CDR1 SGHNT, CDR2 YYREEE (reference sequence). V was pared by 0 bases and J by 13 bases, with 20 bases of the junction left unmatched. The CDR3 has 19 amino acids. Profiling relied on immunoSEQ multiplex PCR, and the TCRdb table lists in-frame clones only, not all of them. The table has about 410,000 clones, less than 95% seen once. The chain has TRBV5-4 and TRBJ2-1, with TRBD2 matching 12 bases. This TCR was recovered from a young man who had recovered from COVID-19. The material sequenced was PBMCs or T cells enriched from blood (not recorded which). CDR3 loop: CASSLAGTSGRGFLRGQFF. In DNA, the CDR3 is TGTGCCAGCAGCTTGGCCGGGACTAGCGGGCGGGGTTTTCTCCGGGGTCAGTTCTTC. Looking up the rest from reference TRBV5-4 and TRBJ2-1 gives the full variable domain: ETGVTQSPTHLIKTRGQQVTLRCSSQSGHNTVSWYQQALGQGPQFIFQYYREEENGRGNFPPRFSGLQFPNYSSELNVNALELDDSALYLCASSLAGTSGRGFLRGQFFGPGTRLTVL.